Listed below are T cell receptor beta chains from one sample, sequenced in a study of spatial heterogeneity in lung cancer. TCRdb analysed the 5' RACE reads with MiXCR anew, one entry per CDR3 protein. The sample consists of roughly 23,000 distinct CDR3 sequences, roughly 4.7% of them appearing once. The sequences come from PBMCs, collected at surgery. These receptors came from a male donor with early-stage non-small cell lung cancer. The CDR3 runs from the conserved cysteine through the conserved F or W. The D gene is left open where the match is weak. A row's size may be missing; if present it is once, few, many or a size class.

clone_size: -
cdr3_length: 17
d_call: TRBD2
j_call: TRBJ2-6
v_call: TRBV5-1
cdr3_aa: CASKIEGTSSGANVLTF
cdr3_nt: TGCGCCAGCAAGATCGAGGGGACTAGCTCTGGGGCCAACGTCCTGACTTTC

clone_size: many
cdr3_length: 12
d_call: -
j_call: TRBJ2-7
v_call: TRBV12-3/TRBV12-4
cdr3_aa: CASTSTGNEQYF
cdr3_nt: TGTGCCAGCACCTCAACAGGGAACGAGCAGTACTTC

clone_size: many
cdr3_length: 16
d_call: -
j_call: TRBJ1-1
v_call: TRBV7-8
cdr3_aa: CASRPPGTRMNTEAFF
cdr3_nt: TGTGCCAGCAGGCCCCCCGGAACACGGATGAACACTGAAGCTTTCTTT

clone_size: many
cdr3_length: 14
d_call: -
j_call: TRBJ1-5
v_call: TRBV28
cdr3_aa: CASRTPTGNQPQHF
cdr3_nt: TGTGCCAGCAGAACCCCGACGGGCAATCAGCCCCAGCATTTT

clone_size: many
cdr3_length: 11
d_call: TRBD2
j_call: TRBJ2-3
v_call: TRBV6-4
cdr3_aa: CASVPGLASYF
cdr3_nt: TGTGCCAGCGTTCCGGGACTAGCGTCGTATTTT

clone_size: few
cdr3_length: 15
d_call: TRBD1
j_call: TRBJ2-1
v_call: TRBV5-1
cdr3_aa: CASSLGQGAHNEQFF
cdr3_nt: TGCGCCAGCAGCTTGGGACAGGGGGCGCACAATGAGCAGTTCTTC

clone_size: -
cdr3_length: 15
d_call: TRBD1
j_call: TRBJ1-6
v_call: TRBV7-2
cdr3_aa: CASSFVADRGSPLHF
cdr3_nt: TGTGCCAGCAGCTTCGTCGCGGACAGGGGTTCACCCCTCCACTTT

clone_size: -
cdr3_length: 14
d_call: -
j_call: TRBJ2-3
v_call: TRBV6-2/TRBV6-3
cdr3_aa: CASSYFSTTDTQYF
cdr3_nt: TGTGCCAGCAGTTACTTCTCTACCACAGATACGCAGTATTTT

clone_size: few
cdr3_length: 12
d_call: -
j_call: TRBJ2-5
v_call: TRBV28
cdr3_aa: CASGGLGETQYF
cdr3_nt: TGTGCCAGCGGGGGCCTGGGAGAGACCCAGTACTTC

clone_size: medium-sized
cdr3_length: 12
d_call: TRBD1
j_call: TRBJ2-7
v_call: TRBV29-1
cdr3_aa: CSVSTTGNEQYF
cdr3_nt: TGCAGCGTCAGTACGACAGGGAACGAGCAGTACTTC

clone_size: many
cdr3_length: 14
d_call: -
j_call: TRBJ1-1
v_call: TRBV20-1
cdr3_aa: CSARLQDGNTEAFF
cdr3_nt: TGCAGTGCTAGATTACAGGATGGGAACACTGAAGCTTTCTTT

clone_size: many
cdr3_length: 14
d_call: -
j_call: TRBJ2-7
v_call: TRBV28
cdr3_aa: CASSFTIPPYEQYF
cdr3_nt: TGTGCCAGCAGTTTCACCATACCTCCCTACGAGCAGTACTTC

clone_size: many
cdr3_length: 16
d_call: -
j_call: TRBJ2-2
v_call: TRBV6-5
cdr3_aa: CASKRVGNTNTGELFF
cdr3_nt: TGTGCCAGCAAGCGAGTCGGAAACACGAACACCGGGGAGCTGTTTTTT

clone_size: many
cdr3_length: 11
d_call: -
j_call: TRBJ2-7
v_call: TRBV12-3/TRBV12-4
cdr3_aa: CASSYGYEQYF
cdr3_nt: TGTGCCAGCAGTTATGGGTACGAGCAGTACTTC

clone_size: many
cdr3_length: 14
d_call: -
j_call: TRBJ1-2
v_call: TRBV18
cdr3_aa: CASSPPAQQYGYTF
cdr3_nt: TGTGCCAGCTCACCACCGGCACAGCAATATGGCTACACCTTC

clone_size: many
cdr3_length: 15
d_call: -
j_call: TRBJ2-5
v_call: TRBV19
cdr3_aa: CASKVRPEGKETQYF
cdr3_nt: TGTGCCAGTAAGGTCCGTCCCGAGGGAAAAGAGACCCAGTACTTC

clone_size: many
cdr3_length: 13
d_call: -
j_call: TRBJ1-2
v_call: TRBV24-1
cdr3_aa: CATSTDLNYGYTF
cdr3_nt: TGTGCCACCAGTACAGATTTGAACTATGGCTACACCTTC

clone_size: many
cdr3_length: 14
d_call: -
j_call: TRBJ2-7
v_call: TRBV28
cdr3_aa: CASTTETSSYEQYF
cdr3_nt: TGTGCCAGCACCACCGAGACTAGCTCCTACGAGCAGTACTTC

clone_size: many
cdr3_length: 14
d_call: -
j_call: TRBJ1-5
v_call: TRBV12-3/TRBV12-4
cdr3_aa: CASSLGVGNQPQHF
cdr3_nt: TGTGCCAGCAGTCTCGGGGTCGGGAATCAGCCCCAGCATTTT

clone_size: few
cdr3_length: 15
d_call: -
j_call: TRBJ1-3
v_call: TRBV7-2
cdr3_aa: CASSLAQGSGNTIYF
cdr3_nt: TGTGCCAGCAGCTTAGCGCAAGGGTCTGGAAACACCATATATTTT

clone_size: -
cdr3_length: 14
d_call: TRBD2
j_call: TRBJ2-3
v_call: TRBV29-1
cdr3_aa: CSVRLAGVTDTQYF
cdr3_nt: TGCAGCGTCAGACTAGCGGGGGTGACAGATACGCAGTATTTT

clone_size: many
cdr3_length: 14
d_call: -
j_call: TRBJ2-7
v_call: TRBV28
cdr3_aa: CASTRRRDSYEQYF
cdr3_nt: TGTGCCAGCACCCGACGAAGGGATTCCTACGAGCAGTACTTC

clone_size: many
cdr3_length: 10
d_call: -
j_call: TRBJ2-7
v_call: TRBV30
cdr3_aa: CAFTTSEQYF
cdr3_nt: TGTGCCTTCACGACTAGCGAGCAGTACTTC

clone_size: many
cdr3_length: 14
d_call: TRBD2
j_call: TRBJ2-7
v_call: TRBV20-1
cdr3_aa: CSAQTSALSYEQYF
cdr3_nt: TGCAGTGCGCAGACTAGCGCGTTATCCTACGAGCAGTACTTC

clone_size: many
cdr3_length: 10
d_call: -
j_call: TRBJ2-5
v_call: TRBV7-2
cdr3_aa: CASGDGTQYF
cdr3_nt: TGTGCCAGCGGCGACGGGACCCAGTACTTC

clone_size: many
cdr3_length: 16
d_call: TRBD1
j_call: TRBJ1-5
v_call: TRBV14
cdr3_aa: CASSPSGTGGVGPQHF
cdr3_nt: TGTGCCAGCAGCCCCTCCGGGACAGGGGGTGTTGGGCCCCAGCATTTT

clone_size: many
cdr3_length: 15
d_call: -
j_call: TRBJ1-1
v_call: TRBV29-1
cdr3_aa: CSVGQAKGPRTEAFF
cdr3_nt: TGCAGCGTTGGACAGGCCAAGGGGCCAAGGACTGAAGCTTTCTTT

clone_size: many
cdr3_length: 19
d_call: TRBD2
j_call: TRBJ2-3
v_call: TRBV7-2
cdr3_aa: CASRRLADPSSGLRGGQYF
cdr3_nt: TGTGCCAGCAGGCGACTAGCGGACCCTTCCTCGGGGCTGCGAGGAGGGCAGTATTTT

clone_size: many
cdr3_length: 16
d_call: TRBD1
j_call: TRBJ2-7
v_call: TRBV5-1
cdr3_aa: CASSPYGGTGAYEQYF
cdr3_nt: TGCGCCAGCAGCCCCTATGGGGGGACAGGTGCCTACGAGCAGTACTTC

clone_size: many
cdr3_length: 16
d_call: TRBD2
j_call: TRBJ2-3
v_call: TRBV28
cdr3_aa: CASSLAASGRTDTQYF
cdr3_nt: TGTGCCAGCAGTTTAGCGGCTAGCGGGAGGACAGATACGCAGTATTTT

clone_size: many
cdr3_length: 12
d_call: TRBD1
j_call: TRBJ1-2
v_call: TRBV2
cdr3_aa: CACGQGNYGYTF
cdr3_nt: TGTGCCTGCGGACAGGGAAACTATGGCTACACCTTC

clone_size: many
cdr3_length: 15
d_call: -
j_call: TRBJ2-3
v_call: TRBV5-1
cdr3_aa: CASSVVDRSRDTQYF
cdr3_nt: TGCGCCAGCAGCGTTGTAGACCGGAGTAGAGATACGCAGTATTTT

clone_size: many
cdr3_length: 13
d_call: TRBD1
j_call: TRBJ1-2
v_call: TRBV2
cdr3_aa: CASSRDSNYGYTF
cdr3_nt: TGTGCCAGCAGTCGGGACAGTAACTATGGCTACACCTTC

clone_size: many
cdr3_length: 19
d_call: -
j_call: TRBJ2-1
v_call: TRBV27
cdr3_aa: CASILRADLGWGPYNEQFF
cdr3_nt: TGTGCCAGCATCCTAAGGGCGGATTTAGGGTGGGGGCCCTACAATGAGCAGTTCTTC

clone_size: many
cdr3_length: 13
d_call: -
j_call: TRBJ2-7
v_call: TRBV15
cdr3_aa: CATSRERGYEQYF
cdr3_nt: TGTGCCACCAGCAGAGAACGAGGATACGAGCAGTACTTC

clone_size: many
cdr3_length: 15
d_call: TRBD1
j_call: TRBJ1-1
v_call: TRBV5-4
cdr3_aa: CASSRNRGPGTEAFF
cdr3_nt: TGTGCCAGCAGCAGGAACAGGGGGCCCGGGACTGAAGCTTTCTTT

clone_size: -
cdr3_length: 17
d_call: TRBD1
j_call: TRBJ1-4
v_call: TRBV19
cdr3_aa: CASSRQGDPSTNEKLFF
cdr3_nt: TGTGCCAGTAGCCGACAGGGGGACCCGTCAACTAATGAAAAACTGTTTTTT

clone_size: many
cdr3_length: 14
d_call: -
j_call: TRBJ2-5
v_call: TRBV7-2
cdr3_aa: CASSPYRAGETQYF
cdr3_nt: TGTGCCAGCAGCCCATACAGGGCCGGAGAGACCCAGTACTTC

clone_size: many
cdr3_length: 14
d_call: -
j_call: TRBJ2-3
v_call: TRBV7-6
cdr3_aa: CATQRGGPEDTQYF
cdr3_nt: TGTGCCACCCAGAGGGGGGGGCCGGAAGATACGCAGTATTTT

clone_size: -
cdr3_length: 14
d_call: -
j_call: TRBJ2-1
v_call: TRBV19
cdr3_aa: CASSIVGVHNEQFF
cdr3_nt: TGTGCCAGTAGTATTGTTGGGGTTCACAATGAGCAGTTCTTC

clone_size: many
cdr3_length: 15
d_call: TRBD1
j_call: TRBJ2-3
v_call: TRBV18
cdr3_aa: CASSSGQGITDTQYF
cdr3_nt: TGTGCCAGCTCCTCGGGACAGGGAATCACAGATACGCAGTATTTT

clone_size: few
cdr3_length: 12
d_call: -
j_call: TRBJ2-5
v_call: TRBV7-2
cdr3_aa: CASSFSQETQYF
cdr3_nt: TGTGCCAGCAGCTTCTCTCAAGAGACCCAGTACTTC

clone_size: many
cdr3_length: 14
d_call: -
j_call: TRBJ1-2
v_call: TRBV5-1
cdr3_aa: CASSSTGELYGYTF
cdr3_nt: TGCGCCAGCAGCTCGACCGGTGAACTATATGGCTACACCTTC

clone_size: -
cdr3_length: 17
d_call: TRBD1
j_call: TRBJ1-5
v_call: TRBV28
cdr3_aa: CASSPPRTGIRNQPQHF
cdr3_nt: TGTGCCAGCAGCCCCCCGAGGACAGGGATTCGCAATCAGCCCCAGCATTTT

clone_size: few
cdr3_length: 13
d_call: -
j_call: TRBJ1-5
v_call: TRBV7-2
cdr3_aa: CASSSQGVQPQHF
cdr3_nt: TGTGCCAGCAGCTCTCAGGGCGTCCAGCCCCAGCATTTT

clone_size: many
cdr3_length: 15
d_call: -
j_call: TRBJ2-1
v_call: TRBV14
cdr3_aa: CASSQVGLTKDEQFF
cdr3_nt: TGTGCCAGCAGCCAAGTAGGGTTGACTAAAGATGAGCAGTTCTTC

clone_size: many
cdr3_length: 15
d_call: -
j_call: TRBJ1-5
v_call: TRBV14
cdr3_aa: CASSPSGQGSQPQHF
cdr3_nt: TGTGCCAGCAGCCCCTCGGGGCAGGGGAGTCAGCCCCAGCATTTT

clone_size: many
cdr3_length: 15
d_call: -
j_call: TRBJ1-4
v_call: TRBV21-1
cdr3_aa: CASIRRGQEGEKLFF
cdr3_nt: TGTGCCAGCATCCGGAGAGGGCAGGAAGGTGAAAAACTGTTTTTT

clone_size: many
cdr3_length: 14
d_call: -
j_call: TRBJ1-1
v_call: TRBV11-2
cdr3_aa: CASIAGAGITEAFF
cdr3_nt: TGTGCCAGCATCGCAGGGGCGGGGATCACTGAAGCTTTCTTT

clone_size: -
cdr3_length: 13
d_call: -
j_call: TRBJ1-2
v_call: TRBV2
cdr3_aa: CASSELTEYGYTF
cdr3_nt: TGTGCCAGCAGTGAACTGACCGAATATGGCTACACCTTC

clone_size: many
cdr3_length: 17
d_call: -
j_call: TRBJ2-6
v_call: TRBV5-5
cdr3_aa: CASSLATGSSGANVLTF
cdr3_nt: TGTGCCAGCAGCTTAGCTACCGGGTCCTCTGGGGCCAACGTCCTGACTTTC

clone_size: many
cdr3_length: 18
d_call: TRBD2
j_call: TRBJ2-3
v_call: TRBV2
cdr3_aa: CASTLLRTSGYSTDTQYF
cdr3_nt: TGTGCCAGCACCTTGCTAAGGACTAGCGGGTACTCCACAGATACGCAGTATTTT

clone_size: many
cdr3_length: 16
d_call: -
j_call: TRBJ2-7
v_call: TRBV6-2/TRBV6-3
cdr3_aa: CASSYLQRALTYEQYF
cdr3_nt: TGTGCCAGCAGCTACCTACAGCGGGCCCTTACCTACGAGCAGTACTTC

clone_size: -
cdr3_length: 15
d_call: -
j_call: TRBJ2-7
v_call: TRBV2
cdr3_aa: CASRRSVAGEHEQYF
cdr3_nt: TGTGCCAGCAGGCGGTCGGTCGCAGGGGAGCACGAGCAGTACTTC